The TCR beta chain under discussion was sequenced for a study of blood T cell repertoires in COVID-19. Germline CDR1 is MDHEN and CDR2 is SYDVKM. The CDR3 sequence is 15 residues long. After removal of 5 bases from V and 3 bases from J, the junction contained 9 bases not matched to a gene. TCRdb's table, derived via immunoSEQ multiplex PCR, lists solely in-frame clones and lacks some. The sample lists tens of thousands of clones, about 91% occurring once. J is TRBJ1-2 and V is TRBV28; 7 bases fit TRBD1. Material for sequencing was peripheral blood. The origin of this receptor is a man over 45 with active COVID-19. Here the CDR3 DNA reads TGTGCCAGCAGTCAAGGAGGACAGGTGCACTATGGCTACACCTTC. It codes for CASSQGGQVHYGYTF.